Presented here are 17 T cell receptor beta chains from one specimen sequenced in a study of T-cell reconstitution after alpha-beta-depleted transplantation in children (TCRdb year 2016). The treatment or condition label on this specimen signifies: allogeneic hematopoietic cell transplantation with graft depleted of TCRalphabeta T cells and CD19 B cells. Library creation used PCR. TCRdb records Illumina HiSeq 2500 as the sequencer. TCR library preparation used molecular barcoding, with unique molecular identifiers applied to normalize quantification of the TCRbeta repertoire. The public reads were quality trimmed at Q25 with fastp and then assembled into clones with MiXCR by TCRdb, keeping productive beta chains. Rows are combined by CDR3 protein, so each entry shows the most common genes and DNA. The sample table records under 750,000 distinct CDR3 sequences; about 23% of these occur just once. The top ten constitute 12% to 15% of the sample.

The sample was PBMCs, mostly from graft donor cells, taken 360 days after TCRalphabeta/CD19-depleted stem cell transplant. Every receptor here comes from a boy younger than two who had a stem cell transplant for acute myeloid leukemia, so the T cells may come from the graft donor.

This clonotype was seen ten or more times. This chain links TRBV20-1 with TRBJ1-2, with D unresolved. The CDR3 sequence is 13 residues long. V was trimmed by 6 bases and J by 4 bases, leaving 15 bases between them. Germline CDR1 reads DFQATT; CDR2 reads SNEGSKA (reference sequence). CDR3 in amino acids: CSASQSSSYGYTF. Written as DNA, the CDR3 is TGCAGTGCCTCTCAGTCCAGCTCCTATGGCTACACCTTC.

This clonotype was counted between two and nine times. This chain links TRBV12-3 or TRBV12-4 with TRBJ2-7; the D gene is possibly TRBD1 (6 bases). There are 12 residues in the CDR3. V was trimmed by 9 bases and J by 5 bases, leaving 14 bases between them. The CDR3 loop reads CASTQGTDEQYF. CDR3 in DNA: TGTGCCAGTACGCAGGGGACCGACGAGCAGTACTTC.

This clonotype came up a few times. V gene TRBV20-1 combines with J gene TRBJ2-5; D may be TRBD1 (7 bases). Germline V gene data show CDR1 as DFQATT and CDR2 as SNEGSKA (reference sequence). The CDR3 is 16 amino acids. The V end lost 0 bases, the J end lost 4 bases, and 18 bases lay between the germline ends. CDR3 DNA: TGCAGTGCTAGAGATCTTCGGGCAGGGGGGCGAGAGACCCAGTACTTC. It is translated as CSARDLRAGGRETQYF.

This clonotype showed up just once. CDR3: CASSSPPLANTEAFF. In DNA, the CDR3 is TGTGCCAGCAGTTCGCCCCCCCTCGCGAACACTGAAGCTTTCTTT. This chain links TRBV28 with TRBJ1-1, with D unresolved. Germline CDR1 MDHEN, CDR2 SYDVKM. This CDR3 has 15 amino acids. V shed 4 bases and J shed 1 base, with 13 bases lying between them.

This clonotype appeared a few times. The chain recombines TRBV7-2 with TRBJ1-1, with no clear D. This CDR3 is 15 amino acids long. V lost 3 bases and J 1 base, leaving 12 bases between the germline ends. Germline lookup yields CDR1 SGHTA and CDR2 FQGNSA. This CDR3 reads CASSLPPPRNTEAFF. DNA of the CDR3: TGTGCCAGCAGCTTGCCACCCCCGAGGAACACTGAAGCTTTCTTT.

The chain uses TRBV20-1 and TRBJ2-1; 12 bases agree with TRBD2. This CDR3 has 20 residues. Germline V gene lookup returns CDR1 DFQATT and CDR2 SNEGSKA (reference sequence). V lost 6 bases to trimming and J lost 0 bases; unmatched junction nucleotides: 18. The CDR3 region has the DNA TGCAGTGCCAAAGGGCTACTAGCGGGGGGCCCCGGGAGCTCCTACAATGAGCAGTTCTTC. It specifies CSAKGLLAGGPGSSYNEQFF.

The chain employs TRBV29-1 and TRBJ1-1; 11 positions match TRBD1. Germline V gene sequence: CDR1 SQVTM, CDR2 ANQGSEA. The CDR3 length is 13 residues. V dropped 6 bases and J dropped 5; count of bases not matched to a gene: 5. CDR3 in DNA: TGCAGCGTGAGGACAGGGGGCTTGACTGAAGCTTTCTTT. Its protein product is CSVRTGGLTEAFF.

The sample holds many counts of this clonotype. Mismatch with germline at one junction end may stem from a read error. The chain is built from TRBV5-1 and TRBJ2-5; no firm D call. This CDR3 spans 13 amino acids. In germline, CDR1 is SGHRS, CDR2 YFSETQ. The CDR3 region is CASSLVVGETQYF. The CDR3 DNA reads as TGTGCCAGCAGTTTAGTGGTAGGAGAGACCCAGTACTTC.

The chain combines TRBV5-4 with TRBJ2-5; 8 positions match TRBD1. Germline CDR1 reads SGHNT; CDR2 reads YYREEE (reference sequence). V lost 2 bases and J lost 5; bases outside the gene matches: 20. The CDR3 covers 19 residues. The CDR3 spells CASSFSLWTGTGGGETQYF. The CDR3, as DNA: TGTGCCAGCAGCTTCTCTCTCTGGACCGGGACAGGAGGAGGGGAGACCCAGTACTTC.

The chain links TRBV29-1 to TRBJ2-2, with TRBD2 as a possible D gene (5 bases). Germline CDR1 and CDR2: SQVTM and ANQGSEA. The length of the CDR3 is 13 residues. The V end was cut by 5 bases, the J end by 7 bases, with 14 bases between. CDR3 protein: CSVYQASGGELFF. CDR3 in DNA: TGCAGCGTTTATCAGGCGAGCGGCGGGGAGCTGTTTTTT.

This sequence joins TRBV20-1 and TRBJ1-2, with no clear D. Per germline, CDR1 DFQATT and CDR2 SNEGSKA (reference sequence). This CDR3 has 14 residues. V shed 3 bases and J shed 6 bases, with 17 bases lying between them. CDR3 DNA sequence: TGCAGTGCTAGGGAAGCTAAACAAGGAGATGGCTACACCTTC. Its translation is CSAREAKQGDGYTF.

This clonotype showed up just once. CDR3 residues: CASSPPPRAQETQYF. The CDR3 DNA follows: TGTGCCAGCTCACCACCTCCAAGAGCCCAAGAGACCCAGTACTTC. V and J are TRBV18 and TRBJ2-5; D ambiguous. Germline CDR1 reads KGHSH; CDR2 reads LQKENI. The CDR3 loop spans 15 amino acids. Trimming removed 0 bases from V and 1 base from J, with 9 bases in between.

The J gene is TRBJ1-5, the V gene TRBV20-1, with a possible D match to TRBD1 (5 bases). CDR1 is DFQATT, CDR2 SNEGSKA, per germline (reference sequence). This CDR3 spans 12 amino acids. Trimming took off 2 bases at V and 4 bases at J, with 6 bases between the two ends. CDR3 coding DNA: TGCAGTGCTAGACAGGGTAATCAGCCCCAGCATTTT. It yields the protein CSARQGNQPQHF.

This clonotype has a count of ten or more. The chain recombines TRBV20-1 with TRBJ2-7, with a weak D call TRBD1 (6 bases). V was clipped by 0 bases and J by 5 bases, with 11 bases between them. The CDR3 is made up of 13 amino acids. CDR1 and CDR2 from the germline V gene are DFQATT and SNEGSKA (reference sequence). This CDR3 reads CSARDGRGHEQYF. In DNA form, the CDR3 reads TGCAGTGCTAGAGATGGCAGGGGCCACGAGCAGTACTTC.

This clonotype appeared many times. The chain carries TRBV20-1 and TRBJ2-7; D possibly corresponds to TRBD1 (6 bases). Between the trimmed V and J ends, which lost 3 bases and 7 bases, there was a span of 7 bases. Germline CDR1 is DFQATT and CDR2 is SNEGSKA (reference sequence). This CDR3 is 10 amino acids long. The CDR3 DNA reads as TGCAGTGCTAGTAGGGGGGAGCAGTACTTC. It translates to CSASRGEQYF.

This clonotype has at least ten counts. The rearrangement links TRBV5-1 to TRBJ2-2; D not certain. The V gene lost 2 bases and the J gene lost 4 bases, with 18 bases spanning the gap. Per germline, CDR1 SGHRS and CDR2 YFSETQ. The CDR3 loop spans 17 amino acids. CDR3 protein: CASSFLPWAVGTGELFF. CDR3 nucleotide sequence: TGCGCCAGCAGCTTTCTCCCTTGGGCGGTTGGCACCGGGGAGCTGTTTTTT.

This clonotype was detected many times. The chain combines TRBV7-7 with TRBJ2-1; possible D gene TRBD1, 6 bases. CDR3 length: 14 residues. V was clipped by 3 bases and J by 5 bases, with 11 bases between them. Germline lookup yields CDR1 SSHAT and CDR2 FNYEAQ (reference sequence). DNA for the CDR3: TGTGCCAGCAGCTTTGGACAGCTCAACAATGAGCAGTTCTTC. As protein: CASSFGQLNNEQFF. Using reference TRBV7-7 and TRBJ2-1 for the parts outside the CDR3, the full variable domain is GAGVSQSPRYKVTKRGQDVTLRCDPISSHATLYWYQQALGQGPEFLTYFNYEAQPDKSGLPSDRFSAERPEGSISTLTIQRTEQRDSAMYRCASSFGQLNNEQFFGPGTRLTVL.